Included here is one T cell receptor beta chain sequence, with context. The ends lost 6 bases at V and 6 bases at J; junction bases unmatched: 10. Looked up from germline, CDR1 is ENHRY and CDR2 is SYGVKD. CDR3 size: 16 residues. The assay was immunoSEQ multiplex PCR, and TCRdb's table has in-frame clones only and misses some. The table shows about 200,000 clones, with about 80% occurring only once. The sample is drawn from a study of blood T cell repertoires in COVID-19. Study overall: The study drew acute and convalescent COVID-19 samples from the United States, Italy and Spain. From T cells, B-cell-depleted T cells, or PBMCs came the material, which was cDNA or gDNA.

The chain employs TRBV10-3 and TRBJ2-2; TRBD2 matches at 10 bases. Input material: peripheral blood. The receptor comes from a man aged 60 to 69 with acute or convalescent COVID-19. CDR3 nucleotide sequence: TGTGCCATCAGCCTTCTAGCGGGAGAGGGAGCCGGGGAGCTGTTTTTT. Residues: CAISLLAGEGAGELFF.